A single sample gave rise to the 14 T cell receptor beta chains below, sequenced in a study of immune heterogeneity within non-small cell lung tumors. In a multiplex PCR, 32 V and 13 J primers amplified TCR beta CDR3. TCRdb fed the multiplex PCR reads into MiXCR, producing one record per CDR3 protein. In the table there are approximately 21,000 distinct CDR3 sequences, under 35% of which are singletons. Bulk tumor genomic DNA, 450 to 600 ng per sample, was the template. During surgery, several far-apart biopsies were obtained from every primary tumor. Before undergoing curative surgery, patients had newly diagnosed non-small cell lung cancer that was untreated. What was sequenced was lung tumor tissue. These receptors were taken from a man in his forties with non-small cell lung cancer.

As concerns this clonotype: A much larger clone lies a single base off, so this may be a read error. The genes are TRBV3-1 and TRBJ2-7, with 7 bases aligning to TRBD1. The CDR3 is 13 amino acids. The V gene's germline CDR1 is LGHDT and CDR2 YNNKEL (reference sequence). CDR3: CANSKPGEGAPYF. The CDR3 DNA follows: TGTGCCAACAGCAAGCCCGGCGAGGGGGCTCCGTACTTC.

The chain has TRBV7-3 and TRBJ1-1, with D perhaps TRBD1 (5 bases). V lost 4 bases and J lost 2, with 14 bases in between. CDR1 and CDR2 from the germline V gene are SGHTA and FQGTGA. The CDR3 extends over 15 amino acids. The CDR3 DNA follows: TGTGCCAGCAGCTCAGGCGCTAGGGGTAACACTGAAGCTTTCTTT. It codes for CASSSGARGNTEAFF.

This clonotype has ten or more counts. The genes are TRBV9 and TRBJ2-7; 11 bases line up with TRBD2. Losses at the gene ends were 8 bases for V and 4 bases for J; bases not matched to a gene: 5. Germline CDR1 reads SGDLS; CDR2 reads YYNGEE. The CDR3 length is 13 residues. The CDR3 DNA follows: TGTGCCAGAACACTAGCGGGAGATTACGAGCAGTACTTC. The encoded protein is CARTLAGDYEQYF.

With respect to this clonotype: Being one base from a much bigger clone, this may be a read error. The chain is built from TRBV28 and TRBJ1-2; D unresolved. CDR1 is MDHEN, CDR2 SYDVKM, per germline. CDR3 size: 14 residues. The V end was cut by 7 bases, the J end by 2 bases, with 14 bases between. The CDR3 nucleotides are TGTGCCAGCAACCCAGTAGCACGGAACTATGGCTACACCTTC. It yields the protein CASNPVARNYGYTF.

Remarks on this clonotype: A junction end diverges from the germline sequence, so it may reflect a read error. The chain joins TRBV4-2 to TRBJ2-3, with TRBD1 matching 9 bases. This CDR3 spans 17 amino acids. CDR1 and CDR2 from the germline V gene are LGHNA and YNFKEQ. Here the CDR3 reads CASIQILRGQGTDTQYF. CDR3 sequence (DNA): TGTGCCAGCATCCAAATTCTTAGAGGACAGGGGACAGATACGCAGTATTTT.

This clonotype was seen many times. The chain combines TRBV9 with TRBJ1-2, with D perhaps TRBD1 (6 bases). CDR3 length equals 15 residues. Between the trimmed V and J ends, which lost 0 bases and 4 bases, there was a span of 13 bases. From germline, CDR1 is SGDLS and CDR2 YYNGEE. DNA for the CDR3: TGTGCCAGCAGCGTAGTGGGGGCTCCGGGCTATGGCTACACCTTC. Translating gives CASSVVGAPGYGYTF. The complete variable domain, with remaining parts taken from reference TRBV9 and TRBJ1-2, reads DSGVTQTPKHLITATGQRVTLRCSPRSGDLSVYWYQQSLDQGLQFLIQYYNGEERAKGNILERFSAQQFPDLHSELNLSSLELGDSALYFCASSVVGAPGYGYTFGSGTRLTVV.

This chain joins TRBV6-2 or TRBV6-3 and TRBJ1-6; no definite D call. Trimming cost V 8 bases and J 10 bases, with 15 bases left between them. The CDR3 consists of 13 residues. The V gene's germline CDR1 is MNHEY and CDR2 SVGEGT. CDR3 region: CASGSKTWSPLHF. The CDR3 DNA follows: TGTGCCAGCGGTTCAAAGACGTGGTCACCCCTCCACTTT.

CDR3 in amino acids: CSVHWQDNYGYTF. In DNA, the CDR3 is TGCAGTGTGCATTGGCAGGATAACTATGGCTACACCTTC. This chain connects TRBV20-1 to TRBJ1-2, with D unclear. The CDR3 extends over 13 amino acids. Germline assignment: CDR1 DFQATT and CDR2 SNEGSKA (reference sequence). Between the trimmed V and J ends, which lost 7 bases and 1 base, there was a span of 13 bases.

The chain is built from TRBV19 and TRBJ2-2; TRBD2 matches 15 bases. V lost 2 bases to trimming and J lost 4 bases; unmatched junction nucleotides: 8. This CDR3 region has 19 residues. CDR1 LNHDA and CDR2 SQIVND come from the germline V gene (reference sequence). CDR3 sequence: CASSIRTSGRGSATGELFF. The CDR3 nucleotides are TGTGCCAGTAGTATAAGGACTAGCGGGAGGGGAAGTGCCACCGGGGAGCTGTTTTTT.

The chain is built from TRBV29-1 and TRBJ1-1; TRBD1 matches 9 bases. Germline V CDR1 and CDR2: SQVTM, ANQGSEA. The CDR3 covers 14 residues. The V segment lost 7 bases and the J segment 0 bases; nucleotides outside the gene matches: 6. The CDR3 nucleotides read TGCAGCGGGGTGGGACAGGGAATGAACACTGAAGCTTTCTTT. This sequence encodes CSGVGQGMNTEAFF.

This clonotype was found many times. The rearrangement uses TRBV11-2 and TRBJ2-2; D gene ambiguous. This CDR3 comprises 15 residues. V was cut by 4 bases and J by 3 bases, with 12 bases left in between. Germline V gives CDR1 SGHAT, CDR2 FQNNGV. The CDR3: CASSYTGQDTGELFF. CDR3 sequence (DNA): TGTGCCAGCAGCTATACCGGGCAGGACACCGGGGAGCTGTTTTTT.

The rearrangement joins TRBV20-1 to TRBJ1-5; possible D gene TRBD1, 5 bases. V shed 2 bases and J shed 5 bases, with 10 bases lying between them. The CDR3 has 13 amino acids. Germline V lookup: CDR1 DFQATT, CDR2 SNEGSKA (reference sequence). CDR3 in DNA: TGCAGTGCTAGACGGGGGTCGGATCAGCCCCAGCATTTT. Its translation: CSARRGSDQPQHF.

The rearrangement uses TRBV7-9 and TRBJ1-1; D possibly corresponds to TRBD1 (6 bases). With 9 bases removed from V and 2 bases from J, the gap between germline ends came to 19 bases. The CDR3 is 15 amino acids. Per the germline V gene, CDR1 is SEHNR and CDR2 is FQNEAQ (reference sequence). The CDR3 spells CARSPGQPANTEAFF. CDR3 DNA sequence: TGTGCCAGAAGCCCAGGACAGCCCGCTAACACTGAAGCTTTCTTT.

This clonotype was seen at least ten times. V usage is TRBV11-2 and J usage is TRBJ2-7, with TRBD2 matching 7 bases. CDR1 is SGHAT and CDR2 is FQNNGV in the germline V gene. This CDR3 comprises 14 residues. The ends lost 1 base at V and 2 bases at J; junction bases unmatched: 2. The CDR3 region has the DNA TGTGCCAGCAGCTTAGCGGGAGGCCCCTACGAGCAGTACTTC. Amino acid sequence: CASSLAGGPYEQYF.